Below, 23 T cell receptor beta chains from the same sample are listed, as sequenced in a study of chemoradiotherapy in HPV16-positive cancers. Using immunoSEQ multiplex PCR, the repertoire was profiled, and TCRdb retains in-frame clones only, with some absent. This repertoire shows 53,000 or so clones, more than 75% found once; its top ten account for less than 3.5%. Material: blood, obtained from a patient who underwent chemoradiotherapy. The receptors stem from a human donor with HPV-associated anogenital cancer.

The chain carries TRBV30 and TRBJ2-1; D call uncertain. Trimming took 1 base from V and 7 from J, leaving 11 bases between them. CDR3 length equals 13 residues. CDR1 and CDR2 (germline): GTSNPN, SVGIG (reference sequence). This CDR3 is CAWSGSGNNEQFF. CDR3 bases: TGTGCCTGGAGTGGCTCTGGGAATAATGAGCAGTTCTTC. Using reference TRBV30 and TRBJ2-1 for the parts outside the CDR3, the full variable domain is SQTIHQWPATLVQPVGSPLSLECTVEGTSNPNLYWYRQAAGRGLQLLFYSVGIGQISSEVPQNLSASRPQDRQFILSSKKLLLSDSGFYLCAWSGSGNNEQFFGPGTRLTVL.

The chain combines TRBV7-2 with TRBJ1-1; possibly TRBD1 for D (5 bases). V was trimmed by 0 bases and J by 3 bases, leaving 20 bases between them. Germline-derived CDR1 and CDR2 are SGHTA and FQGNSA. The CDR3 has 18 residues. The CDR3 protein is CASSLAGQRRQGDTEAFF. CDR3 in DNA: TGTGCCAGCAGCTTAGCAGGTCAAAGGAGGCAGGGTGACACTGAAGCTTTCTTT.

The chain employs TRBV21-1 and TRBJ2-2; the table's D call, TRBD1, was not checked against the DNA. TRBV21-1 is a pseudogene segment. The CDR3 extends over 19 amino acids. The CDR3 nucleotides read TGTGCCAGCAGCAAAGAACGGGACAGGGAATGTACGAACACCGGGGAGCTGTTTTTT. Amino acids: CASSKERDRECTNTGELFF.

The count of this clone is one. This chain uses TRBV5-1 with TRBJ1-2, with D uncertain. The V and J ends lost 1 base and 2 bases respectively, with 12 bases between them. The CDR3 has 15 residues. Germline V gives CDR1 SGHRS, CDR2 YFSETQ. CDR3 in DNA: TGCGCCAGCAGCTTGCACCGGGAGTCCAACTATGGCTACACCTTC. It specifies CASSLHRESNYGYTF. The full variable domain, in which reference TRBV5-1 and TRBJ1-2 provide the parts outside the CDR3, is KAGVTQTPRYLIKTRGQQVTLSCSPISGHRSVSWYQQTPGQGLQFLFEYFSETQRNKGNFPGRFSGRQFSNSRSEMNVSTLELGDSALYLCASSLHRESNYGYTFGSGTRLTVV.

As concerns this clone: A junction boundary mismatches the germline segment, possibly from a read error. The chain carries TRBV7-7 and TRBJ2-3; 7 bases line up with TRBD1. The CDR3 length is 16 residues. The germline V gene encodes CDR1 SSHAT and CDR2 FNYEAQ (reference sequence). The CDR3 nucleotides read TGTGCTAGCAGCAGAGACAGGGTAGCCCCCACAGATACGCAGTATTTT. Protein sequence: CASSRDRVAPTDTQYF.

The table lists this clone with a count of one. The chain combines TRBV9 with TRBJ1-3, with 7 bases aligning to TRBD1. Germline CDR1 SGDLS, CDR2 YYNGEE. This CDR3 comprises 17 residues. J lost 0 bases, V lost 3 bases, and 9 bases had no gene match. The CDR3 loop is CASSATQGPYSGNTIYF. The CDR3 bases are TGTGCCAGCAGCGCCACACAGGGGCCGTACTCTGGAAACACCATATATTTT.

Notes on this clone: Sequence at one end of the junction differs from germline and may be a read error. The V gene is TRBV4-3, the J gene TRBJ1-1; D gene uncertain. CDR3 size: 13 residues. Germline CDR1 LGHNA, CDR2 YSLEER. The CDR3 loop reads CANSQEKVTEAFF. CDR3 in DNA: TGCGCCAACAGCCAAGAGAAGGTTACTGAAGCTTTCTTT.

The chain links TRBV6-6 to TRBJ2-4; the D gene could be TRBD1 or TRBD2 (6 bases each). Trimming left V 6 bases short and J 0 bases short, with 15 bases between. The CDR3 runs 16 residues. Germline V gives CDR1 MNHNY, CDR2 SVGAGI (reference sequence). CDR3 DNA sequence: TGTGCCAGCAGATGGGGGGCGGGGCTAGCCAAAAACATTCAGTACTTC. It codes for CASRWGAGLAKNIQYF.

This sequence joins TRBV19 and TRBJ1-5, with D unclear. The V end was cut by 7 bases, the J end by 1 base, with 8 bases between. The germline CDR1 and CDR2 sequences are LNHDA and SQIVND (reference sequence). The CDR3 length is 13 residues. CDR3 bases: TGTGCCAGTAACCGACAAAGCAATCAGCCCCAGCATTTT. It translates to CASNRQSNQPQHF.

V is TRBV6-4 and J is TRBJ2-2, with 10 bases that match TRBD2. The V gene end was trimmed by 6 bases and the J gene end by 6 bases; junction bases not matched to a gene: 7. The CDR3 extends over 15 amino acids. Germline CDR1 MRHNA, CDR2 SNTAGT. For the CDR3, the DNA is TGTGCCAGCAGGTTCCTAGCGGGAGTACCCGGGGAGCTGTTTTTT. It translates to CASRFLAGVPGELFF.

V usage is TRBV4-3 and J usage is TRBJ2-5, with TRBD2 matching 13 bases. V shed 3 bases, J shed 5 bases, and the junction held 6 bases outside the gene matches. Per germline, CDR1 LGHNA and CDR2 YSLEER. This CDR3 has 16 amino acids. In DNA, the CDR3 is TGCGCCAGCAGCCAGCTACTAGCGGGAGGGCAGGAGACCCAGTACTTC. It translates to CASSQLLAGGQETQYF.

A remark on this clone: Within the sample, other DNA sequences also encode this same CDR3. This chain links TRBV29-1 with TRBJ2-7; possibly TRBD1 for D (6 bases). Germline V gives CDR1 SQVTM, CDR2 ANQGSEA. CDR3 length: 12 residues. V was clipped by 4 bases and J by 7 bases, with 14 bases between them. The CDR3 DNA sequence: TGCAGCGTTGGTCAGGGGTTGCTTGAGCAGTACTTC. This encodes CSVGQGLLEQYF.

This clone turned up a few times. The chain recombines TRBV28 with TRBJ1-4, with TRBD1 as a possible D gene (5 bases). The V end lost 7 bases, the J end lost 4 bases, and 10 bases lay between the germline ends. The germline V gene encodes CDR1 MDHEN and CDR2 SYDVKM. The length of the CDR3 is 13 residues. CDR3: CASTLGGNEKLFF. DNA of the CDR3: TGTGCCAGCACCCTCGGGGGTAATGAAAAACTGTTTTTT.

The rearrangement links TRBV9 to TRBJ2-7; TRBD2 is a possible D gene (7 bases). There are 16 residues in the CDR3. The germline V and J ends were trimmed by 0 bases and 0 bases, with 13 bases remaining between them. Germline assignment: CDR1 SGDLS and CDR2 YYNGEE. CDR3 in DNA: TGTGCCAGCAGCGTAGACGGGGGGCAGAGCTCCTACGAGCAGTACTTC. Amino acid sequence: CASSVDGGQSSYEQYF.

The rearrangement uses TRBV7-8 and TRBJ1-2; the D is unclear. This CDR3 has 13 amino acids. Per the germline V gene, CDR1 is SGHVS and CDR2 is FQNEAQ. Between the trimmed V and J ends, which lost 3 bases and 4 bases, there was a span of 9 bases. Here the CDR3 reads CASSFRVGYGYTF. CDR3 nucleotides: TGTGCCAGCAGCTTCCGGGTAGGCTATGGCTACACCTTC. The full variable domain, rest sourced from reference TRBV7-8 and TRBJ1-2, is GAGVSQSPRYKVAKRGQDVALRCDPISGHVSLFWYQQALGQGPEFLTYFQNEAQLDKSGLPSDRFFAERPEGSVSTLKIQRTQQEDSAVYLCASSFRVGYGYTFGSGTRLTVV.

This clone was seen more than once but under ten times. This chain links TRBV7-8 with TRBJ2-1; 7 positions agree with TRBD2. Germline-derived CDR1 and CDR2 are SGHVS and FQNEAQ. The CDR3 has 15 residues. Germline trimming cut 5 bases from V and 6 bases from J; bases unmatched to any gene: 10. This chain's CDR3 is CASSPPGGAANEQFF. Written as DNA, the CDR3 is TGTGCCAGCAGCCCCCCGGGGGGAGCGGCCAATGAGCAGTTCTTC.

The rearrangement joins TRBV5-6 to TRBJ1-3; perhaps TRBD1 as D (6 bases). Germline CDR1 SGHDT, CDR2 YYEEEE. V was pared by 0 bases and J by 0 bases, with 7 bases between. This CDR3 has 15 residues. CDR3 DNA sequence: TGTGCCAGCAGCTTGGTGGACAGCTCTGGAAACACCATATATTTT. This sequence encodes CASSLVDSSGNTIYF.

The chain joins TRBV6-1 to TRBJ1-3; the D gene is possibly TRBD1 (6 bases). Germline assignment: CDR1 MNHNS and CDR2 SASEGT. This CDR3 has 11 residues. CDR3 sequence: CAGGLEGPIYF. The CDR3 region has the DNA TGTGCAGGGGGATTAGAAGGTCCTATATATTTT.

This clone occurred a few times. The chain is built from TRBV29-1 and TRBJ2-7; 8 positions match TRBD2. V dropped 5 bases and J dropped 2; count of bases not matched to a gene: 2. CDR1 is SQVTM and CDR2 is ANQGSEA in the germline V gene. This CDR3 contains 12 residues. This CDR3 is CSVSSGAYEQYF. CDR3 coding DNA: TGCAGCGTTAGTAGCGGGGCCTACGAGCAGTACTTC.

V and J are TRBV10-2 and TRBJ1-4; perhaps TRBD1 as D (6 bases). The CDR3 covers 14 residues. V was clipped by 8 bases and J by 1 base, with 11 bases between them. Per the germline V gene, CDR1 is WSHSY and CDR2 is SAAADI. CDR3 protein: CASCTGLTNEKLFF. The CDR3 DNA reads TGCGCCAGCTGTACAGGGTTAACTAATGAAAAACTGTTTTTT.

Concerning this clone: Other DNA sequences in this sample translate to the same CDR3. This chain connects TRBV5-8 to TRBJ2-2; D is uncertain. Trimming removed 0 bases at V and 0 bases at J, with 6 bases between. This CDR3 has 15 amino acids. Germline V gene lookup returns CDR1 SGHTS and CDR2 YDEGEE. For the CDR3, the DNA is TGTGCCAGCAGCTTGGAGAGGCCGAACACCGGGGAGCTGTTTTTT. Translation: CASSLERPNTGELFF.

J is TRBJ2-1 and V is TRBV11-2, with unresolved D. Looked up from germline, CDR1 is SGHAT and CDR2 is FQNNGV. The length of the CDR3 is 13 residues. V was trimmed by 1 base and J by 5 bases, leaving 6 bases between them. CDR3 nucleotide sequence: TGTGCCAGCAGCTTAGCCCCGGACAATGAGCAGTTCTTC. Translating it yields CASSLAPDNEQFF.

This sequence joins TRBV7-2 and TRBJ1-1; D is unclear. V lost 4 bases to trimming and J lost 4 bases, with 13 bases between them. CDR3 size: 14 residues. Per germline, CDR1 SGHTA and CDR2 FQGNSA. Written as DNA, the CDR3 is TGTGCCAGCAGCTCCTTGATGGGAAGCACTGAAGCTTTCTTT. Its translation: CASSSLMGSTEAFF.